Sequencing of this T cell receptor beta chain was carried out in a study of spatial heterogeneity in lung cancer. General study findings and limits: Higher tumor mutation counts went along with higher counts of expanded intratumoral alpha and beta TCRs.

TCRdb re-analysed the 5' RACE reads in MiXCR, keeping a single row per CDR3 protein. The table lists 700 to 750 distinct CDR3 sequences, 35% to 50% of them singletons. As to this clonotype: The target antigen is unknown.

The sample's time point: sample taken at primary tumor resection. Some 72 TRACERx patients with early, untreated non-small cell lung cancer donated samples. CDR3 length: 13 amino acids. Germline V gene lookup returns CDR1 SEHNR and CDR2 FQNEAQ (reference sequence). Trimming stripped 0 bases from V and 11 bases from J, with 10 bases between. Specimen: lung tumor tissue, collected at surgery. The rearrangement joins TRBV7-9 to TRBJ1-4; D perhaps matches TRBD1 (6 bases). The receptor's source is a male donor with early-stage non-small cell lung cancer. CDR3 residues: CASSLAGGEKLFF. The CDR3 DNA reads as TGTGCCAGCAGCTTAGCAGGGGGGGAGAAACTGTTTTTT.